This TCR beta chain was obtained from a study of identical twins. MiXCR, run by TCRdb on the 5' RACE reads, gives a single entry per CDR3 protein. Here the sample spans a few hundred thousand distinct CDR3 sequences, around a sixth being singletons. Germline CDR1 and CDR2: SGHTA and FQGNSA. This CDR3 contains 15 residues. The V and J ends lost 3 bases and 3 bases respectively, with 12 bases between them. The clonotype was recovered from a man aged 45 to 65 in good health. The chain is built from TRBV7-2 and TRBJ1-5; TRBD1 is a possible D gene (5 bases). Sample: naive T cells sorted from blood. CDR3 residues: CASSFQGGNNQPQHF. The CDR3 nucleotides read TGTGCCAGCAGCTTTCAGGGAGGGAACAATCAGCCCCAGCATTTT.